This T cell receptor (beta chain) was sequenced in a study of human T cells and chemical hapten exposure. Overall study: Among samples, TCR yields varied mainly because of small differences in pooled library volume. General observations from the study: Having alopecia, the donors may differ immunologically from healthy people.

Note on this clonotype: The antigen is not known.

The length of the CDR3 is 18 residues. CDR1 and CDR2 from the germline V gene are SGHVS and FQNEAQ. The V and J ends lost 5 bases and 4 bases, in that order; junction bases with no gene match: 16. Unique molecular identifiers were linked by the library to individual cDNA molecules. MiXCR, run by TCRdb on the RACE reads, gives a single entry per CDR3 protein. The sample records about 380,000 distinct CDR3 sequences, roughly 5.3% being singletons. Time point: pre-sensitization, week 0. As to treatment: therapeutic diphenylcyclopropenone sensitization with weekly scalp DPC. Unfractionated whole blood was the source from which total RNA was extracted.

This rearrangement joins TRBV7-8 to TRBJ2-7; the match to TRBD2 covers 11 bases. This sequence originates from a woman between 50 and 59 years old with alopecia areata. Some clones in this sample may be carry-over from other donors' samples. Specimen: whole blood, collected in connection with sensitization to the hapten diphenylcyclopropenone (DPC). CDR3 loop: CASSLGTSGGPPWYEQYF. The CDR3 DNA sequence: TGTGCCAGCAGCCTAGGGACTAGCGGAGGACCCCCTTGGTACGAGCAGTACTTC.